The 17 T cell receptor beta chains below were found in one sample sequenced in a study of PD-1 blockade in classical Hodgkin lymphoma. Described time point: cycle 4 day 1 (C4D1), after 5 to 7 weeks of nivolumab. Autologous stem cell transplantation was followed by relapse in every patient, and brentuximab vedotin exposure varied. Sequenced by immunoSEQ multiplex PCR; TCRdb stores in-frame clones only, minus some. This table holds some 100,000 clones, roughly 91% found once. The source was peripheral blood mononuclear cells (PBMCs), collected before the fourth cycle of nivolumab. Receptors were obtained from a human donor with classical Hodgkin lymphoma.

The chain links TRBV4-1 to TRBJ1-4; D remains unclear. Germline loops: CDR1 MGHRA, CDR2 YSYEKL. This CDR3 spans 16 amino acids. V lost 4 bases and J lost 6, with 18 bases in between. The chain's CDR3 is CASSRTLGSGDEKLFF. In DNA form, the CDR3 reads TGCGCCAGCAGCCGGACTTTAGGGTCCGGGGATGAAAAACTGTTTTTT.

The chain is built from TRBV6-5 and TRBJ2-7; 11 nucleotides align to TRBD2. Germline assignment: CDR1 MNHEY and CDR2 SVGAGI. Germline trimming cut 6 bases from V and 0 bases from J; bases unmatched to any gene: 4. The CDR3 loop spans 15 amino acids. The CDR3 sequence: CASRLTSGSSYEQYF. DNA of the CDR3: TGTGCCAGCAGGCTTACTAGCGGGAGCTCCTACGAGCAGTACTTC.

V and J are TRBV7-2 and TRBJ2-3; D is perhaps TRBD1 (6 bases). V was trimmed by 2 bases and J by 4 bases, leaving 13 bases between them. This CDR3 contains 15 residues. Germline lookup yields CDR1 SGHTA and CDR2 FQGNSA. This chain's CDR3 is CASSLNFQGPDTQYF. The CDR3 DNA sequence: TGTGCCAGCAGCTTAAATTTCCAGGGGCCAGATACGCAGTATTTT.

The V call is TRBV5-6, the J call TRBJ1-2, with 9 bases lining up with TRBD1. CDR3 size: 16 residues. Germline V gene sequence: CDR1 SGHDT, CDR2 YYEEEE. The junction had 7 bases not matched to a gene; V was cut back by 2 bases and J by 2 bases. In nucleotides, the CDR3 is TGTGCCAGCAGCTTCGTCCGACAGGGGGTGAACTATGGCTACACCTTC. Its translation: CASSFVRQGVNYGYTF.

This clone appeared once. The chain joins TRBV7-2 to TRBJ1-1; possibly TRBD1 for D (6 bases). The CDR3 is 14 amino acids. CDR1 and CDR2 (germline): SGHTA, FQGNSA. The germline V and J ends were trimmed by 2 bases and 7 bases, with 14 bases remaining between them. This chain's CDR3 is CASSLNPKGDEAFF. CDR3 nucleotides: TGTGCCAGCAGCTTAAACCCAAAGGGGGATGAAGCTTTCTTT.

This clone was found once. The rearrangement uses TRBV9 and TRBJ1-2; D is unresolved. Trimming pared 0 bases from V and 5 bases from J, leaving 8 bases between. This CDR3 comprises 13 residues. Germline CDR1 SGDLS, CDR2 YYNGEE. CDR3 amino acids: CASSVVKDYGYTF. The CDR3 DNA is TGTGCCAGCAGCGTAGTTAAAGATTATGGCTACACCTTC.

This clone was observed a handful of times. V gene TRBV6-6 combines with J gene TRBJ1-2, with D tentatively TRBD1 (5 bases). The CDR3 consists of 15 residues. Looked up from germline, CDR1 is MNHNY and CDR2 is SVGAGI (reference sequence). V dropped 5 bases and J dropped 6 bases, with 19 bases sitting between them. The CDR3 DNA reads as TGTGCCAGCAGTCAAACTGGTGGGGGAGGCGATGGCTACACCTTC. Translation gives CASSQTGGGGDGYTF.

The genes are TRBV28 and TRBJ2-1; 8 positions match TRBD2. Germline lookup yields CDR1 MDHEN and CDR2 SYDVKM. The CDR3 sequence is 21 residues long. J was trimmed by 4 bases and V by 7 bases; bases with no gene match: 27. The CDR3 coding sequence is TGTGCCAGCATGGATGGGCTAGCGGGCCTTGAAAAGATAAGATTTTACAATGAGCAGTTCTTC. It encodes CASMDGLAGLEKIRFYNEQFF.

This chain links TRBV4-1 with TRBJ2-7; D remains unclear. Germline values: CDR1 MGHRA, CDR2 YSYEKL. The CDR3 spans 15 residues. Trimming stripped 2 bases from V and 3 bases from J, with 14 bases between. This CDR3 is CASSQRQGIFYEQYF. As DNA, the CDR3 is TGCGCCAGCAGCCAACGACAAGGGATCTTCTACGAGCAGTACTTC.

The CDR3 bases are TGTGCCATCAGGGGTACAGGGTTGGGTGAGCAGTTCTTC. Its translation: CAIRGTGLGEQFF. The V call is TRBV10-3, the J call TRBJ2-1; TRBD1 is a possible D gene (6 bases). Germline values: CDR1 ENHRY, CDR2 SYGVKD. V was pared by 6 bases and J by 9 bases, with 15 bases between. The CDR3 is 13 amino acids.

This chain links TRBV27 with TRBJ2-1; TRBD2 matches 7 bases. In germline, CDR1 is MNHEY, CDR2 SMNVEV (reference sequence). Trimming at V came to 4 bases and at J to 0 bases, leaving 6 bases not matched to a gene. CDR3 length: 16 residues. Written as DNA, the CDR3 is TGTGCCAGCAGTTACCGAACTAGCGCCTCCTACAATGAGCAGTTCTTC. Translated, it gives CASSYRTSASYNEQFF.

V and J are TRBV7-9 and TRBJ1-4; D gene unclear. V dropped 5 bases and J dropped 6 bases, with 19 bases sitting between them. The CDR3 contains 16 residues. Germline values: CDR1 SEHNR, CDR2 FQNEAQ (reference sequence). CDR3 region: CASSNRLRRAHEKLFF. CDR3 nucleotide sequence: TGTGCCAGCAGCAATAGACTCCGGAGGGCTCATGAAAAACTGTTTTTT.

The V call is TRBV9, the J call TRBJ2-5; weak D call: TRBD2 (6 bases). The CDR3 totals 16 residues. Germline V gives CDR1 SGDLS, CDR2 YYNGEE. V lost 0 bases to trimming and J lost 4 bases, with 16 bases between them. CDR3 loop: CASSVEGRPLGETQYF. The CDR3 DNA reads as TGTGCCAGCAGCGTAGAGGGGAGGCCCTTGGGAGAGACCCAGTACTTC.

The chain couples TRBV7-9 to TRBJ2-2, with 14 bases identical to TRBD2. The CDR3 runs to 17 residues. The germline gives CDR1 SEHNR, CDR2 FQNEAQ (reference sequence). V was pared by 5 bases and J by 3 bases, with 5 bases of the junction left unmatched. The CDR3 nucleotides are TGTGCCAGCAGCCCTCGACTAGCGGGAGGGGACACCGGGGAGCTGTTTTTT. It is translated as CASSPRLAGGDTGELFF.

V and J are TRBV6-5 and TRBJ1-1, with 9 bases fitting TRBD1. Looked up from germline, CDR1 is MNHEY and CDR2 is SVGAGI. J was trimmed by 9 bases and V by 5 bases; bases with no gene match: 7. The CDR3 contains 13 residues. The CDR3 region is CASSVPGQGQAFF. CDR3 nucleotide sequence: TGTGCCAGCAGTGTCCCGGGACAGGGCCAAGCTTTCTTT.

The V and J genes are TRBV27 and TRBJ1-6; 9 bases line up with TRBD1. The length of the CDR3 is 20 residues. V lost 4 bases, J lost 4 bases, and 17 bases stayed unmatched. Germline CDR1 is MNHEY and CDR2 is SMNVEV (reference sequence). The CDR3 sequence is CASSSTGGAEFSGYNSPLHF. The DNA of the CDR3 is TGTGCCAGCAGTTCAACAGGGGGCGCGGAATTCTCTGGATATAATTCACCCCTCCACTTT.

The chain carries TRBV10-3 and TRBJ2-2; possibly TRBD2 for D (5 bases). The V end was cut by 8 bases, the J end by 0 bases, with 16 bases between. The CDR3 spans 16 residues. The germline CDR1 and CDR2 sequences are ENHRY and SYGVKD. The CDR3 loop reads CAIAESGIPNTGELFF. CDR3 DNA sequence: TGTGCCATCGCCGAGTCGGGGATTCCGAACACCGGGGAGCTGTTTTTT.